The next 24 T cell receptor beta chains were all read from a single sample in a study of technical replicates of blood from several donors. The repertoire was sequenced with immunoSEQ multiplex PCR; TCRdb's copy has only in-frame clones and lacks some. The profile covers 85,000 to 100,000 clones, with 90% to 96% appearing a single time and over 0.2% taken by the ten largest. Sequences were obtained from T cells isolated from PBMCs. These receptors were collected from a human donor in good health.

The chain uses TRBV28 and TRBJ2-6; D is possibly TRBD1 (6 bases). With 11 bases removed from V and 3 bases from J, the gap between germline ends came to 17 bases. The germline V gene has CDR1 MDHEN and CDR2 SYDVKM. This CDR3 spans 15 amino acids. CDR3 sequence (DNA): TGTGCCTCAGGCCAACAGGGTTTTGGGGCCAACGTCCTGACTTTC. Protein product: CASGQQGFGANVLTF.

V and J are TRBV5-1 and TRBJ1-4; no clear D. CDR3 length: 14 amino acids. With 4 bases removed from V and 5 bases from J, the gap between germline ends came to 12 bases. Looked up from germline, CDR1 is SGHRS and CDR2 is YFSETQ. For the CDR3, the DNA is TGCGCCAGCAGCGAATACAGAGCAAATGAAAAACTGTTTTTT. This sequence encodes CASSEYRANEKLFF.

The genes are TRBV27 and TRBJ1-5, with 9 bases fitting TRBD1. This CDR3 spans 18 amino acids. CDR1 is MNHEY, CDR2 SMNVEV, per germline (reference sequence). With 6 bases clipped from V and 6 bases from J, the junction kept 18 bases outside the gene matches. CDR3 nucleotide sequence: TGTGCCAGCAGCGCCAATCCCTACAGGGGGCGCCGTGGTCAGCCCCAGCATTTT. Residues: CASSANPYRGRRGQPQHF.

The rearrangement links TRBV12-2 to TRBJ2-3; the D call TRBD2 from the table was never checked on the DNA. TRBV12-2 is marked as a pseudogene. The CDR3 is 16 residues long. The DNA for the CDR3 is TGTGCAAGTCGCTTAGGGTGGCTAGCCAGCACAGATACGCAGTATTTT. Amino acids: CASRLGWLASTDTQYF.

The genes are TRBV5-1 and TRBJ2-6; maybe TRBD2 (5 bases). CDR3 length: 16 residues. V lost 4 bases and J lost 4, with 15 bases in between. Germline CDR1 SGHRS, CDR2 YFSETQ. The CDR3 DNA reads as TGCGCCAGCAGCCAGTTTGCTCGGGAAGGGGCCAACGTCCTGACTTTC. Translation gives CASSQFAREGANVLTF.

Only a few counts were recorded for this clone. The J gene is TRBJ1-5, the V gene TRBV11-2; TRBD1 aligns across 8 bases. The germline gives CDR1 SGHAT, CDR2 FQNNGV. CDR3 length: 18 amino acids. The V gene end was trimmed by 0 bases and the J gene end by 6 bases; junction bases not matched to a gene: 13. The CDR3 sequence: CASSLESTGVAPGQPQHF. CDR3 DNA sequence: TGTGCCAGCAGCTTAGAGTCGACAGGGGTGGCTCCAGGTCAGCCCCAGCATTTT.

The chain uses TRBV19 and TRBJ1-2, with D possibly TRBD1 on 5 matching bases. The CDR3 covers 15 residues. V was cut by 0 bases and J by 4 bases, with 12 bases left in between. Germline V gene sequence: CDR1 LNHDA, CDR2 SQIVND (reference sequence). The CDR3 is CASSIDRGAGYGYTF. Written as DNA, the CDR3 is TGTGCCAGTAGTATAGATCGTGGGGCCGGCTATGGCTACACCTTC.

The chain is built from TRBV2 and TRBJ1-5; 11 nucleotides line up with TRBD1. Germline CDR1 and CDR2: SNHLY and FYNNEI. V was pared by 7 bases and J by 5 bases, with 7 bases of the junction left unmatched. The CDR3 has 15 residues. The CDR3 spells CASTGQGAPDQPQHF. The CDR3 DNA reads TGTGCCAGCACAGGACAGGGGGCGCCGGATCAGCCCCAGCATTTT.

With respect to this clone: The same CDR3 arises from other DNA sequences in this sample as well. This chain connects TRBV4-1 to TRBJ2-7; TRBD1 matches 9 bases. CDR3 size: 14 residues. Unmatched junction bases numbered 2, after V lost 3 bases and J lost 2 bases. Germline assignment: CDR1 MGHRA and CDR2 YSYEKL. CDR3 loop: CASSQGQGTYEQYF. In DNA, the CDR3 is TGCGCCAGCAGCCAGGGACAGGGAACCTACGAGCAGTACTTC.

The sample holds one count of this clone. V is TRBV4-1 and J is TRBJ2-5; TRBD1 aligns across 8 bases. The CDR3 extends over 16 amino acids. After removal of 3 bases from V and 3 bases from J, the junction contained 9 bases not matched to a gene. From germline, CDR1 is MGHRA and CDR2 YSYEKL. CDR3 DNA sequence: TGCGCCAGCAGCCACAACCCGGAGACAGGGGAAGAGACCCAGTACTTC. Translation: CASSHNPETGEETQYF.

The CDR3 reads CASSEFWREPYNEQFF. CDR3 DNA: TGCGCCAGCAGTGAGTTTTGGCGGGAGCCGTACAATGAGCAGTTCTTC. This chain connects TRBV10-1 to TRBJ2-1; 7 bases fit TRBD2. The germline V gene encodes CDR1 WNHNN and CDR2 SYGVQD (reference sequence). CDR3 length: 16 residues. The V and J ends lost 1 base and 4 bases, in that order; junction bases with no gene match: 7.

The chain recombines TRBV2 with TRBJ1-4, with D possibly matching TRBD1 (6 bases). Germline V gene sequence: CDR1 SNHLY, CDR2 FYNNEI. The CDR3 contains 12 residues. Trimming removed 5 bases at V and 13 bases at J, with 14 bases between. The CDR3 reads CASSSAGAGLFF. In nucleotides, the CDR3 is TGTGCCAGCAGTTCGGCAGGGGCTGGACTGTTTTTT.

J is TRBJ2-2 and V is TRBV5-1; D is ambiguous. The CDR3 totals 14 residues. V was pared by 5 bases and J by 0 bases, with 8 bases between. Per germline, CDR1 SGHRS and CDR2 YFSETQ. CDR3 region: CASRPPTNTGELFF. The CDR3 coding sequence is TGCGCCAGCAGGCCCCCTACGAACACCGGGGAGCTGTTTTTT.

The chain recombines TRBV7-2 with TRBJ2-6; D is uncertain. The ends were cut back, 5 bases at V and 0 bases at J, with 5 bases in the middle. There are 14 residues in the CDR3. Germline V gene data show CDR1 as SGHTA and CDR2 as FQGNSA. The CDR3 DNA follows: TGTGCCAGCAGCGAGAGCTCTGGGGCCAACGTCCTGACTTTC. Translated: CASSESSGANVLTF.

The chain links TRBV9 to TRBJ2-7; TRBD2 agrees at 9 bases. The germline V gene has CDR1 SGDLS and CDR2 YYNGEE. This CDR3 region has 14 residues. Trimming removed 6 bases from V and 4 bases from J; junction bases left unmatched: 8. The CDR3 loop reads CASNEAGGKYEQYF. CDR3 DNA sequence: TGTGCCAGCAATGAAGCGGGGGGAAAATACGAGCAGTACTTC.

The V gene is TRBV27, the J gene TRBJ2-5; 10 bases align to TRBD1. Germline loops: CDR1 MNHEY, CDR2 SMNVEV (reference sequence). The J segment lost 2 bases and the V segment lost 5 bases, leaving 11 bases of the junction unmatched. The CDR3 is made up of 17 amino acids. This chain's CDR3 is CASSVTGTGAVQETQYF. The CDR3 DNA reads TGTGCCAGCAGTGTAACCGGGACAGGGGCCGTACAAGAGACCCAGTACTTC.

This chain connects TRBV6-5 to TRBJ1-1; maybe TRBD1 (6 bases). This CDR3 has 14 amino acids. Germline-derived CDR1 and CDR2 are MNHEY and SVGAGI. V lost 2 bases, J lost 7 bases, and 14 bases lay in between. The CDR3: CASSYPGQFGEAFF. CDR3 coding DNA: TGTGCCAGCAGTTACCCCGGACAGTTCGGTGAAGCTTTCTTT.

Details on this clone: Within the sample, other DNA sequences also encode this same CDR3. The rearrangement joins TRBV5-4 to TRBJ2-3; unclear D gene. This CDR3 contains 14 residues. Germline V gene sequence: CDR1 SGHNT, CDR2 YYREEE (reference sequence). Trimming stripped 4 bases from V and 0 bases from J, with 9 bases between. Written as DNA, the CDR3 is TGTGCCAGCAGCGTGGACCGGAGCACAGATACGCAGTATTTT. It encodes CASSVDRSTDTQYF.

V is TRBV6-1 and J is TRBJ2-1, with D perhaps TRBD1 (6 bases). The V end was cut by 2 bases, the J end by 6 bases, with 11 bases between. The CDR3 length is 14 residues. Germline V lookup: CDR1 MNHNS, CDR2 SASEGT. The CDR3 region is CASSEMGRGNEQFF. The DNA of the CDR3 is TGTGCCAGCAGTGAAATGGGCAGGGGCAATGAGCAGTTCTTC.

This chain connects TRBV7-6 to TRBJ2-7, with a weak D call TRBD2 (5 bases). V lost 5 bases and J 9 bases, leaving 20 bases between the germline ends. The CDR3 extends over 14 amino acids. The germline V gene has CDR1 SGHVS and CDR2 FNYEAQ. This chain's CDR3 is CASSPSPDPLGQYF. The DNA of the CDR3 is TGTGCCAGCAGCCCTAGCCCGGACCCGTTGGGGCAGTACTTC.

This clone was recorded once. The gene calls are TRBV5-5 and TRBJ2-1, with D maybe TRBD2 (6 bases). Deletions cut 3 bases from V and 3 bases from J, with 13 bases between. Germline CDR1 is SGHKS and CDR2 is YYEKEE (reference sequence). The CDR3 consists of 15 residues. This chain's CDR3 is CASSSEGLLYNEQFF. The CDR3 DNA is TGTGCCAGCAGCTCGGAGGGACTCCTCTACAATGAGCAGTTCTTC.

The rearrangement links TRBV28 to TRBJ1-5; no reliable D call. Per the germline V gene, CDR1 is MDHEN and CDR2 is SYDVKM. This CDR3 is 15 amino acids long. V shed 2 bases and J shed 5 bases, with 13 bases lying between them. The chain's CDR3 is CASSLTGNPDQPQHF. In DNA form, the CDR3 reads TGTGCCAGCAGTTTAACGGGGAACCCAGATCAGCCCCAGCATTTT.

This chain connects TRBV7-6 to TRBJ2-7, with 14 bases that match TRBD2. Germline CDR1 SGHVS, CDR2 FNYEAQ. The CDR3 length is 18 residues. Trimming at V came to 1 base and at J to 0 bases, leaving 5 bases not matched to a gene. CDR3 bases: TGTGCCAGCAGCTTAGGACTAGCGGGAGGGCCCAGCTCCTACGAGCAGTACTTC. Translated, it gives CASSLGLAGGPSSYEQYF.

For this clone: One junction end does not reproduce the germline sequence, and a read error may be involved. The chain links TRBV29-1 to TRBJ1-2; the match to TRBD1 covers 9 bases. Per germline, CDR1 SQVTM and CDR2 ANQGSEA. This CDR3 is built from 13 residues. The CDR3 coding sequence is TGCAGCGCTGAAACAGGGGGCGTTTCTGGCTACACCTTC. This gives the protein CSAETGGVSGYTF. The full variable domain, in which reference TRBV29-1 and TRBJ1-2 provide the parts outside the CDR3, is SAVISQKPSRDICQRGTSLTIQCQVDSQVTMMFWYRQQPGQSLTLIATANQGSEATYESGFVIDKFPISRPNLTFSTLTVSNMSPEDSSIYLCSAETGGVSGYTFGSGTRLTVV.